This T cell receptor (beta chain) comes out of a study of blood T cell repertoires in COVID-19 (dated by TCRdb to the early 2020s). Describing the broader study: Samples from collaborators originated in the United States, Italy and Spain and spanned both the acute and convalescent phases of COVID-19. The prospective study material was composed of cDNA or gDNA derived from T cells, B-cell-depleted T cells, or PBMCs. Deeply sampled blood TCRbeta repertoires from subjects exposed to, actively infected with, or recovered from COVID-19 were included in the dataset. The repertoires were released in a freely available public database intended as a resource for research on the immune response to SARS-CoV-2. The samples were drawn from two sources: the first 160 participants of the ongoing ImmuneRACE study, and approximately 1,300 subjects contributed by 6 global collaborators. The sample metadata nearly always contained a de-identified subject ID, COVID-19 status, age in years and sex. Where available, HLA class I and class II types were obtained from metadata supplied by the sample provider rather than from assay-based typing.

Including the terminal cysteine and phenylalanine, the CDR3 comprises 13 residues. Only CDR3 DNA remains: 39 bases, in frame from the first base. V loses 3 bases of germline sequence and J loses 6 bases, and the interval between the two ends is 11 bases. CDR1 MGHRA and CDR2 YSYEKL were looked up in the germline V gene. General conclusions and limits of the study: The quantity of clinical and demographic metadata differed by source and by participant and was supplied without curation.

Participants in the prospective study were aged about 18 to 95 years, lived in some 24 United States geographic areas, and enrolled through a virtual design. Cohort assignment in the prospective study relied on participant-reported clinical history from a screening survey and a study questionnaire. For ImmuneRACE Cohort 3, a participant was defined as recovered based on two consecutive negative NP/OP PCR tests, clearance by a healthcare professional, or resolution of symptoms. Mobile phlebotomists in the prospective study collected whole blood, serum and a nasopharyngeal or oropharyngeal swab from every participant. Participants in the prospective study had the option to provide additional blood draws and questionnaires over a roughly two-month period. Before DNA extraction, prospective study blood samples were shipped either frozen or at room temperature. As regards this clone: The clone's antigen remains unknown. The sample holds no much larger clone one base away, and base qualities are not on file.

TCRbeta CDR3 regions were amplified from genomic DNA using the immunoSEQ Assay, a bias-controlled multiplex PCR. The published analysis was carried out like this. Within the assay, amplification of reference gene primers was used to estimate how many nucleated cells each sample contained. To quantify the absolute abundance of each unique TCRbeta CDR3 rearrangement, sequence reads were collapsed and filtered. For each sample, productive Simpson clonality was calculated as the square root of Simpson's diversity index across productive rearrangements. TCRdb stores this immuneACCESS table with in-frame sequences only. Part of the clones is absent; in the studies checked, under half of the shortfall reflects unresolved V genes, and no reason is known for the rest. That table furnishes V, J and clone size, whereas the DNA furnished D and trimming. This sample is represented by approximately 200,000 clones; approximately 84% of them were singletons. Of the sample, approximately 3% falls within the top ten clones.

The sample taken for sequencing was PBMCs or T cells enriched from blood (not recorded which). This sequence uses TRBV4-1 and TRBJ1-2, with TRBD1 as a weak D call on 6 bases. The sequence came from a woman in her twenties or thirties who had recovered from COVID-19. The nucleotide sequence reads TGCGCCAGCAGCCACTTAGGGGGAAATGGCTACACCTTC. Its product reads: CASSHLGGNGYTF.